These 24 T cell receptor beta chains were sequenced from one sample in a study of T cell responses to AZD1222 COVID-19 vaccine (dated by TCRdb to the early 2020s). Libraries were built with the immunoSEQ multiplex PCR assay. TCRdb re-hosts the immuneACCESS table, in-frame sequences only. Its copies lack some clones; in the studies checked, an unresolved V gene accounts for under half of them, and the cause for the rest is not known. This sample comprises around 140,000 clones, roughly 86% of them detected only once. Under 5.5% of the sample lies in the top ten. The sample's time point label is to be understood as: about 28 days (+/-7) after the second vaccine dose. Read against the paper, the sample's treatment or condition label means: meningococcal conjugate vaccine given as trial control. The sequences come from peripheral blood, collected 28 days after the second dose of the MenACWY control vaccine. The source is an adult who received the MenACWY meningococcal vaccine as a control.

The gene calls are TRBV5-6 and TRBJ2-1, with D perhaps assigned TRBD1 or TRBD2 (5 bases each). Deletions cut 4 bases from V and 11 bases from J, with 13 bases between. The germline CDR1 and CDR2 sequences are SGHDT and YYEEEE. The CDR3 loop spans 12 amino acids. CDR3 coding DNA: TGTGCCAGCAGCAGGGGACGAGAGAAGCAGTTCTTC. This codes for CASSRGREKQFF.

This chain joins TRBV7-3 and TRBJ2-2; 7 positions agree with TRBD1. Trimming removed 2 bases from V and 0 bases from J; junction bases left unmatched: 9. The CDR3 consists of 18 residues. Looked up from germline, CDR1 is SGHTA and CDR2 is FQGTGA. The CDR3 protein is CASSLQSIGTANTGELFF. The CDR3 DNA reads TGTGCCAGCAGCTTACAGTCGATTGGGACAGCGAACACCGGGGAGCTGTTTTTT.

The rearrangement links TRBV29-1 to TRBJ1-1; no clear D gene. V was trimmed by 4 bases and J by 8 bases, leaving 11 bases between them. Germline CDR1 and CDR2: SQVTM and ANQGSEA. This CDR3 comprises 11 residues. The CDR3 region has the DNA TGCAGCGTTGCTGGGCAGGAGGAAGCTTTCTTT. Translated, it gives CSVAGQEEAFF.

This rearrangement joins TRBV29-1 to TRBJ2-2, with D possibly TRBD2 on 5 matching bases. CDR1 and CDR2 (germline): SQVTM, ANQGSEA. The germline V and J ends were trimmed by 7 bases and 7 bases, with 13 bases remaining between them. CDR3 length: 12 residues. CDR3 amino acids: CSASSGVGELFF. The CDR3 region has the DNA TGCAGCGCCTCTTCCGGGGTCGGGGAGCTGTTTTTT.

The sample holds a few counts of this clone. V is TRBV19 and J is TRBJ1-1, with D unclear. V shed 3 bases and J shed 1 base, with 6 bases lying between them. The CDR3 runs 13 residues. Germline values: CDR1 LNHDA, CDR2 SQIVND (reference sequence). In DNA, the CDR3 is TGTGCCAGTAGTATTCAACCGAACACTGAAGCTTTCTTT. Translation gives CASSIQPNTEAFF.

The chain combines TRBV27 with TRBJ2-7; TRBD2 aligns across 7 bases. The J segment lost 5 bases and the V segment lost 10 bases, leaving 14 bases of the junction unmatched. The CDR3 covers 14 residues. Per germline, CDR1 MNHEY and CDR2 SMNVEV (reference sequence). CDR3 amino acids: CATARLAETDEQYF. CDR3 bases: TGTGCCACGGCTAGGCTAGCGGAGACCGACGAGCAGTACTTC.

In its sample, this clone was seen a few times. The chain combines TRBV3-1 (or the pseudogene TRBV3-2) with TRBJ2-5; D is uncertain. Germline V CDR1 and CDR2: LGHDT, YNNKEL (reference sequence). V lost 4 bases and J lost 5, with 11 bases in between. The CDR3 extends over 13 amino acids. The CDR3 reads CASSRQFAETQYF. In DNA, the CDR3 is TGTGCCAGCAGCCGGCAGTTTGCGGAGACCCAGTACTTC.

This clone has only one observation. This chain uses TRBV5-4 with TRBJ1-1, with D unresolved. In germline, CDR1 is SGHNT, CDR2 YYREEE (reference sequence). The CDR3 is 13 residues long. The V gene lost 3 bases and the J gene lost 3 bases, with 9 bases spanning the gap. Here the CDR3 reads CASSSGGHTEAFF. The CDR3, as DNA: TGTGCCAGCAGCTCAGGCGGCCACACTGAAGCTTTCTTT.

This chain links TRBV28 with TRBJ2-6; D uncertain. The germline V gene has CDR1 MDHEN and CDR2 SYDVKM. V was pared by 5 bases and J by 2 bases, with 4 bases between. The CDR3 is 13 amino acids. CDR3 DNA: TGTGCCAGCAGTAAACCTGGGGCCAACGTCCTGACTTTC. Translating it yields CASSKPGANVLTF.

The V gene is TRBV2, the J gene TRBJ2-3; D perhaps matches TRBD2 (5 bases). Looked up from germline, CDR1 is SNHLY and CDR2 is FYNNEI. V lost 0 bases to trimming and J lost 2 bases, with 12 bases between them. This CDR3 is built from 16 residues. CDR3 nucleotides: TGTGCCAGCAGTGAAGCCCAAAATGGACTCACAGATACGCAGTATTTT. Translating gives CASSEAQNGLTDTQYF.

The chain joins TRBV7-2 to TRBJ2-7, with D perhaps matching TRBD1 (6 bases). The CDR3 extends over 16 amino acids. V was shortened by 5 bases and J by 3 bases, with 20 bases between the two germline ends. Germline loops: CDR1 SGHTA, CDR2 FQGNSA. As DNA, the CDR3 is TGTGCCAGCAGCCCGACCCGGGACAAGCGAGGCTACGAGCAGTACTTC. Its translation is CASSPTRDKRGYEQYF.

The gene calls are TRBV28 and TRBJ1-1, with no clear D. V gave up 3 bases and J gave up 0 bases, with 17 bases separating them. The CDR3 extends over 17 amino acids. Germline loops: CDR1 MDHEN, CDR2 SYDVKM. CDR3 DNA sequence: TGTGCCAGCAGTTTCACTTATTCCGGAGTTGTGAACACTGAAGCTTTCTTT. Translated, it gives CASSFTYSGVVNTEAFF.

The chain uses TRBV30 and TRBJ1-2; 7 nucleotides align to TRBD1. Germline CDR1 and CDR2: GTSNPN and SVGIG (reference sequence). The CDR3 sequence is 11 residues long. V gave up 4 bases and J gave up 5 bases; unmatched junction bases: 1. CDR3 in amino acids: CAWNRGYGYTF. The CDR3, as DNA: TGTGCCTGGAACAGGGGTTATGGCTACACCTTC.

The rearrangement uses TRBV18 and TRBJ1-1; D not certain. Germline values: CDR1 KGHSH, CDR2 LQKENI. Deletions cut 0 bases from V and 3 bases from J, with 8 bases between. This CDR3 has 14 amino acids. CDR3 region: CASSPPPGDTEAFF. CDR3 DNA sequence: TGTGCCAGCTCACCACCTCCCGGGGACACTGAAGCTTTCTTT.

The chain couples TRBV9 to TRBJ2-1; D ambiguous. CDR1 and CDR2 from the germline V gene are SGDLS and YYNGEE. This CDR3 has 11 amino acids. Trimming took off 3 bases at V and 6 bases at J, with 4 bases between the two ends. CDR3 amino acids: CASSALNEQFF. CDR3 nucleotides: TGTGCCAGCAGCGCCCTCAATGAGCAGTTCTTC.

This clone was recorded once. V gene TRBV9 combines with J gene TRBJ1-1; D is possibly TRBD1 (6 bases). CDR3 length: 14 residues. V was cut by 2 bases and J by 4 bases, with 12 bases left in between. Per germline, CDR1 SGDLS and CDR2 YYNGEE. The DNA of the CDR3 is TGTGCCAGCAGCGTCCAGGGGAGGGCCACTGAAGCTTTCTTT. As protein: CASSVQGRATEAFF.

The table lists this clone with a few counts. The chain is built from TRBV4-3 and TRBJ1-4, with D tentatively TRBD1 (5 bases). The CDR3 is made up of 15 amino acids. V lost 1 base, J lost 7 bases, and 13 bases lay in between. Germline assignment: CDR1 LGHNA and CDR2 YSLEER. The CDR3 protein is CASSQVRRESEKLFF. CDR3 bases: TGCGCCAGCAGCCAAGTACGCAGGGAGAGTGAAAAACTGTTTTTT.

The chain has TRBV27 and TRBJ2-7, with a possible D match to TRBD2 (6 bases). The CDR3 loop spans 15 amino acids. V dropped 8 bases and J dropped 1 base, with 18 bases sitting between them. Germline CDR1 MNHEY, CDR2 SMNVEV (reference sequence). CDR3 DNA sequence: TGTGCCAGCGGAACGGGGGACGGAACTTCCTACGAGCAGTACTTC. Encoded protein: CASGTGDGTSYEQYF.

This chain connects TRBV18 to TRBJ2-7, with unresolved D. Germline V CDR1 and CDR2: KGHSH, LQKENI. CDR3 length: 13 residues. The ends were cut back, 5 bases at V and 4 bases at J, with 12 bases in the middle. The CDR3 DNA sequence: TGTGCCAGCTCAAGAACCGGAACTTACGAGCAGTACTTC. Amino acids: CASSRTGTYEQYF. The whole variable domain, remainder taken from reference TRBV18 and TRBJ2-7, is NAGVMQNPRHLVRRRGQEARLRCSPMKGHSHVYWYRQLPEEGLKFMVYLQKENIIDESGMPKERFSAEFPKEGPSILRIQQVVRGDSAAYFCASSRTGTYEQYFGPGTRLTVT.

The rearrangement uses TRBV6-2 or TRBV6-3 and TRBJ2-3; TRBD1 matches at 7 bases. This CDR3 contains 15 residues. Germline CDR1 is MNHEY and CDR2 is SVGEGT. V was clipped by 6 bases and J by 9 bases; unmatched bases: 15. CDR3 loop: CASSPRKGAIETQYF. The CDR3 DNA is TGTGCCAGCAGCCCCCGTAAGGGGGCTATCGAGACGCAGTATTTT.

The chain recombines TRBV7-2 with TRBJ2-3; 7 bases agree with TRBD2. The germline CDR1 and CDR2 sequences are SGHTA and FQGNSA. The CDR3 runs to 15 residues. Unmatched junction bases numbered 5, after V lost 3 bases and J lost 2 bases. CDR3 sequence reads: CASSFRAGFTDTQYF. The CDR3 region has the DNA TGTGCCAGCAGCTTCCGAGCGGGGTTCACAGATACGCAGTATTTT.

The chain has TRBV3-1 (or the pseudogene TRBV3-2) and TRBJ2-2, with 9 bases fitting TRBD2. The CDR3 totals 15 residues. Per the germline V gene, CDR1 is LGHDT and CDR2 is YNNKEL (reference sequence). Unmatched junction bases numbered 7, after V lost 9 bases and J lost 2 bases. The CDR3 nucleotides are TGTGCCAGGGTCCTTAGCGGGGGTAACACCGGGGAGCTGTTTTTT. Translated, it gives CARVLSGGNTGELFF.

There are a few counts of this clone. The J gene is TRBJ2-2, the V gene TRBV11-1, with a tentative D call TRBD2 (6 bases). V shed 5 bases and J shed 0 bases, with 13 bases lying between them. This CDR3 has 16 residues. Germline assignment: CDR1 SGHAT and CDR2 FQDESV (reference sequence). The CDR3 protein is CASSDLATSNTGELFF. CDR3 nucleotide sequence: TGTGCCAGCAGCGACCTAGCGACCTCGAACACCGGGGAGCTGTTTTTT.

This clone was detected once. This sequence joins TRBV7-8 and TRBJ1-2, with 7 bases matching TRBD1. V shed 2 bases, J shed 4 bases, and the junction held 4 bases outside the gene matches. Looked up from germline, CDR1 is SGHVS and CDR2 is FQNEAQ. The CDR3 length is 14 residues. The DNA of the CDR3 is TGTGCCAGCAGCTTATCGGGACAGCCCTATGGCTACACCTTC. Translating it yields CASSLSGQPYGYTF.